Presented here are 9 T cell receptor beta chains from one specimen sequenced in a study of blood T cell repertoires in COVID-19. Sequenced by immunoSEQ multiplex PCR; TCRdb stores in-frame clones only, minus some. The table includes some 40,000 clones, more than 75% detected once. Sample: peripheral blood. Receptors were obtained from a man between 65 and 85 years old with acute or convalescent COVID-19.

The CDR3 sequence: CATSRVTGTGDLAKNIQYF. The CDR3 nucleotides read TGTGCCACCAGCAGGGTTACCGGGACAGGGGACTTGGCCAAAAACATTCAGTACTTC. This chain links TRBV15 with TRBJ2-4, with 10 bases fitting TRBD1. The V gene's germline CDR1 is LNHNV and CDR2 YYDKDF (reference sequence). The CDR3 loop spans 19 amino acids. The trim removed 3 bases at V and 1 base at J, leaving 12 bases unmatched.

In this sample, this clone turned up a few times. The V and J genes are TRBV7-2 and TRBJ1-2; D remains ambiguous. Deletions cut 5 bases from V and 1 base from J, with 11 bases between. Per germline, CDR1 SGHTA and CDR2 FQGNSA. The CDR3 runs to 14 residues. CDR3 sequence: CASSPERNNYGYTF. CDR3 nucleotide sequence: TGTGCCAGCAGCCCCGAGAGAAATAACTATGGCTACACCTTC.

V is TRBV19 and J is TRBJ1-2; 7 bases align to TRBD1. The length of the CDR3 is 14 residues. CDR1 and CDR2 from the germline V gene are LNHDA and SQIVND (reference sequence). J was trimmed by 4 bases and V by 4 bases; bases with no gene match: 6. CDR3 sequence reads: CASSKGAEIYGYTF. The CDR3 DNA reads as TGTGCCAGTAGTAAGGGGGCAGAGATCTATGGCTACACCTTC.

CDR3 sequence: CASSLVGGGAQETQYF. Here the CDR3 DNA reads TGTGCCAGCAGCTTAGTCGGCGGGGGGGCCCAAGAGACCCAGTACTTC. This sequence joins TRBV7-2 and TRBJ2-5, with 9 bases identical to TRBD2. Germline V CDR1 and CDR2: SGHTA, FQGNSA. The CDR3 is 16 residues long. V lost 1 base and J lost 1; bases outside the gene matches: 4. The full variable domain, completed using reference TRBV7-2 and TRBJ2-5, is GAGVSQSPSNKVTEKGKDVELRCDPISGHTALYWYRQSLGQGLEFLIYFQGNSAPDKSGLPSDRFSAERTGGSVSTLTIQRTQQEDSAVYLCASSLVGGGAQETQYFGPGTRLLVL.

This clone occurred a few times. The chain employs TRBV28 and TRBJ1-2; 9 bases are shared with TRBD1. With V trimmed by 4 bases and J by 3 bases, 6 bases remained unmatched. Germline CDR1 reads MDHEN; CDR2 reads SYDVKM. This CDR3 comprises 15 residues. The CDR3 bases are TGTGCCAGCAGTTCCAACAGGGGGCAGTACTATGGCTACACCTTC. Translating it yields CASSSNRGQYYGYTF.

This sequence joins TRBV9 and TRBJ2-7, with 10 bases that match TRBD1. Germline CDR1 and CDR2: SGDLS and YYNGEE. CDR3 length: 15 amino acids. Trimming cost V 0 bases and J 9 bases; bases outside gene matches: 9. CDR3 amino acids: CASSVAVGQGVLQYF. In DNA form, the CDR3 reads TGTGCCAGCAGCGTAGCTGTAGGACAGGGGGTCCTGCAGTACTTC.

The chain uses TRBV7-9 and TRBJ2-2, with 11 bases matching TRBD1. Germline V CDR1 and CDR2: SEHNR, FQNEAQ (reference sequence). There are 15 residues in the CDR3. With V trimmed by 5 bases and J by 5 bases, 4 bases remained unmatched. The CDR3 nucleotides read TGTGCCAGCAGCCGAGGGACAGGGGGGACCGGGGAGCTGTTTTTT. The encoded protein is CASSRGTGGTGELFF.

This chain uses TRBV9 with TRBJ2-5, with 8 bases fitting TRBD1. The CDR3 contains 19 residues. The V segment lost 5 bases and the J segment 5 bases; nucleotides outside the gene matches: 23. The V gene's germline CDR1 is SGDLS and CDR2 YYNGEE. The CDR3 here is CASSQGTRRAGGLGETQYF. In nucleotides, the CDR3 is TGTGCCAGCAGTCAGGGTACTCGTAGGGCAGGGGGCCTGGGGGAGACCCAGTACTTC.

This clone is medium-sized within its sample. The genes are TRBV19 and TRBJ1-4; D not resolved. CDR1 is LNHDA, CDR2 SQIVND, per germline (reference sequence). This CDR3 is built from 16 residues. The V and J ends lost 5 bases and 8 bases respectively, with 21 bases between them. The CDR3 region has the DNA TGTGCCAGTAGTTCAAGAGGAAGCGGTATGCGCGAAAAACTGTTTTTT. It is translated as CASSSRGSGMREKLFF.